The 21 T cell receptor beta chains presented below share a single source sample, sequenced in a study of OX40 agonist ivuxolimab in advanced cancers. Data came from immunoSEQ multiplex PCR; TCRdb stores just in-frame clones and leaves some out. The sample yields approximately 90,000 clones, 70% to 90% seen once. The material was CD4+ or CD8+ T cells sorted from blood, obtained in a trial of the OX40 agonist ivuxolimab. The receptors come from an adult with an advanced solid tumor such as melanoma, head and neck, liver or kidney cancer.

The CDR3, as DNA: TGTGCCAGCAGCTTAGCTGGCGGGAGTTTGGAACAGTACTTC. It specifies CASSLAGGSLEQYF. The chain couples TRBV7-9 to TRBJ2-7; 7 bases agree with TRBD2. With 0 bases clipped from V and 10 bases from J, the junction kept 9 bases outside the gene matches. Germline CDR1 and CDR2: SEHNR and FQNEAQ (reference sequence). The CDR3 is 14 residues long.

The chain combines TRBV9 with TRBJ1-1, with D perhaps matching TRBD1 (6 bases). The CDR3 has 15 residues. Trimming removed 2 bases from V and 7 bases from J, with 18 bases in between. Looked up from germline, CDR1 is SGDLS and CDR2 is YYNGEE. In DNA, the CDR3 is TGTGCCAGCAGCGTGAACCAGGTGACAGGCGTTGAAGCTTTCTTT. It yields the protein CASSVNQVTGVEAFF.

This chain connects TRBV19 to TRBJ1-5; no firm D call. The V gene's germline CDR1 is LNHDA and CDR2 SQIVND (reference sequence). Trimming took off 6 bases at V and 0 bases at J, with 15 bases between the two ends. The length of the CDR3 is 16 residues. CDR3 nucleotide sequence: TGTGCCAGTAGCTCCAGCGGGAAGGTTAGCAATCAGCCCCAGCATTTT. Translating gives CASSSSGKVSNQPQHF.

The genes are TRBV9 and TRBJ2-1; maybe TRBD1 (5 bases). Trimming removed 3 bases from V and 10 bases from J, with 20 bases in between. Germline V gives CDR1 SGDLS, CDR2 YYNGEE. The CDR3 extends over 15 amino acids. The CDR3 sequence: CASSADTSSVREQFF. The CDR3 bases are TGTGCCAGCAGCGCGGACACTTCCTCGGTACGGGAGCAGTTCTTC.

The chain links TRBV5-4 to TRBJ2-1, with 10 bases lining up with TRBD2. The germline V gene encodes CDR1 SGHNT and CDR2 YYREEE (reference sequence). The V segment lost 1 base and the J segment 6 bases; nucleotides outside the gene matches: 4. The CDR3 is 15 residues long. The CDR3: CASSLQLAGGNEQFF. The CDR3 DNA sequence: TGTGCCAGCAGCTTGCAGTTAGCGGGAGGCAATGAGCAGTTCTTC.

V usage is TRBV15 and J usage is TRBJ2-3; perhaps TRBD1 as D (6 bases). The germline gives CDR1 LNHNV, CDR2 YYDKDF (reference sequence). V shed 2 bases and J shed 5 bases, with 11 bases lying between them. The CDR3 runs 14 residues. The DNA for the CDR3 is TGTGCCACCAGCAGACCAGGGGCTGTAGATACGCAGTATTTT. Translating it yields CATSRPGAVDTQYF.

This chain connects TRBV6-5 to TRBJ1-5; no clear D. V lost 11 bases, J lost 3 bases, and 11 bases lay in between. Germline V gene lookup returns CDR1 MNHEY and CDR2 SVGAGI. The CDR3 length is 12 residues. CDR3 sequence reads: CAASDPNQPQHF. The CDR3 coding sequence is TGTGCCGCCTCGGACCCCAATCAGCCCCAGCATTTT.

The chain links TRBV28 to TRBJ2-5; 7 bases map to TRBD2. The assigned J gene may be wrong: the sequence end matches TRBJ2-7 better. CDR3 length: 15 amino acids. CDR1 and CDR2 from the germline V gene are MDHEN and SYDVKM. In nucleotides, the CDR3 is TGTGCCAGCAGTTTGGGGGGGACGGTCGCCTACGAGCAGTACTTC. Its protein product is CASSLGGTVAYEQYF.

The chain links TRBV28 to TRBJ1-5; D ambiguous. V was cut by 2 bases and J by 6 bases, with 17 bases left in between. Germline values: CDR1 MDHEN, CDR2 SYDVKM. The CDR3 sequence is 16 residues long. CDR3 nucleotides: TGTGCCAGCAGTTTACTGACACCCTCGAAAAGTCAGCCCCAGCATTTT. Protein product: CASSLLTPSKSQPQHF. Looking up the rest from reference TRBV28 and TRBJ1-5 gives the full variable domain: DVKVTQSSRYLVKRTGEKVFLECVQDMDHENMFWYRQDPGLGLRLIYFSYDVKMKEKGDIPEGYSVSREKKERFSLILESASTNQTSMYLCASSLLTPSKSQPQHFGDGTRLSIL.

The chain uses TRBV14 and TRBJ2-3; possible D gene TRBD1, 6 bases. Per germline, CDR1 SGHDN and CDR2 FVKESK. V lost 0 bases to trimming and J lost 3 bases, with 10 bases between them. This CDR3 comprises 15 residues. CDR3 sequence: CASSQDNRATDTQYF. The CDR3 bases are TGTGCCAGCAGCCAAGATAACAGGGCTACAGATACGCAGTATTTT. The complete variable domain, with remaining parts taken from reference TRBV14 and TRBJ2-3, reads EAGVTQFPSHSVIEKGQTVTLRCDPISGHDNLYWYRRVMGKEIKFLLHFVKESKQDESGMPNNRFLAERTGGTYSTLKVQPAELEDSGVYFCASSQDNRATDTQYFGPGTRLTVL.

The rearrangement joins TRBV10-3 to TRBJ2-3; TRBD2 matches 9 bases. CDR1 and CDR2 (germline): ENHRY, SYGVKD. V gave up 3 bases and J gave up 2 bases; unmatched junction bases: 15. The CDR3 length is 19 residues. CDR3 in amino acids: CAISDWRLAANGDTDTQYF. The CDR3 DNA is TGTGCCATCAGTGATTGGAGACTAGCGGCCAACGGGGACACAGATACGCAGTATTTT.

The chain carries TRBV19 and TRBJ2-3, with 9 bases fitting TRBD2. This CDR3 has 15 residues. CDR1 LNHDA and CDR2 SQIVND come from the germline V gene (reference sequence). J gave up 0 bases and V 6 bases, and 4 bases lay outside the gene matches. CDR3 sequence reads: CASRRTSESTDTQYF. For the CDR3, the DNA is TGTGCCAGTAGGAGGACTAGCGAAAGCACAGATACGCAGTATTTT.

The rearrangement joins TRBV2 to TRBJ2-5, with 10 bases aligning to TRBD2. V was pared by 4 bases and J by 2 bases, with 13 bases of the junction left unmatched. This CDR3 region has 18 residues. CDR1 and CDR2 (germline): SNHLY, FYNNEI. In DNA, the CDR3 is TGTGCCAGCAGTGGGGGGGCTCTAGCGGGAGTAGATCAAGAGACCCAGTACTTC. It yields the protein CASSGGALAGVDQETQYF. The variable domain in full, completed from reference TRBV2 and TRBJ2-5, reads EPEVTQTPSHQVTQMGQEVILRCVPISNHLYFYWYRQILGQKVEFLVSFYNNEISEKSEIFDDQFSVERPDGSNFTLKIRSTKLEDSAMYFCASSGGALAGVDQETQYFGPGTRLLVL.

With respect to this clone: Other DNA sequences of this sample code for an identical CDR3. The chain joins TRBV5-1 to TRBJ1-4, with 9 bases matching TRBD1. V lost 1 base and J lost 6; bases outside the gene matches: 1. From germline, CDR1 is SGHRS and CDR2 YFSETQ. The CDR3 length is 14 residues. The CDR3 loop reads CASSLTGGDEKLFF. The CDR3 DNA reads TGCGCCAGCAGCTTGACAGGGGGCGATGAAAAACTGTTTTTT.

The V and J genes are TRBV10-3 and TRBJ1-5; D unresolved. The length of the CDR3 is 15 residues. Deletions cut 0 bases from V and 6 bases from J, with 12 bases between. Germline V lookup: CDR1 ENHRY, CDR2 SYGVKD. In DNA form, the CDR3 reads TGTGCCATCAGTGAGTCGTTAGGGCGATCTCAGCCCCAGCATTTT. This sequence encodes CAISESLGRSQPQHF.

The chain couples TRBV9 to TRBJ2-3; 10 positions match TRBD2. Germline trimming cut 0 bases from V and 4 bases from J; bases unmatched to any gene: 5. This CDR3 is 16 amino acids long. CDR1 SGDLS and CDR2 YYNGEE come from the germline V gene. The CDR3 sequence: CASSVDSLAGADTQYF. The DNA of the CDR3 is TGTGCCAGCAGCGTAGACTCTCTAGCGGGAGCAGATACGCAGTATTTT.

This chain uses TRBV6-1 with TRBJ1-3; D is undetermined. Per germline, CDR1 MNHNS and CDR2 SASEGT. V lost 6 bases, J lost 0 bases, and 12 bases lay in between. This CDR3 is built from 15 residues. In DNA, the CDR3 is TGTGCCAGCAGGCCCAGCTCGGACTCTGGAAACACCATATATTTT. Protein product: CASRPSSDSGNTIYF.

The chain has TRBV28 and TRBJ2-1, with TRBD1 as a possible D gene (6 bases). The CDR3 is 11 residues long. Germline assignment: CDR1 MDHEN and CDR2 SYDVKM. V lost 5 bases to trimming and J lost 12 bases, with 11 bases between them. In nucleotides, the CDR3 is TGTGCCAGCAGTGCAACAGGGCTGCAGTTCTTC. Its translation: CASSATGLQFF.

The chain has TRBV27 and TRBJ2-7; the D gene is possibly TRBD2 (7 bases). The germline V and J ends were trimmed by 4 bases and 0 bases, with 13 bases remaining between them. CDR1 and CDR2 from the germline V gene are MNHEY and SMNVEV (reference sequence). This CDR3 spans 15 amino acids. Written as DNA, the CDR3 is TGTGCCAGCAGTTCGGGGGGCGGGCCCTCCTACGAGCAGTACTTC. Protein: CASSSGGGPSYEQYF.

The chain combines TRBV6-5 with TRBJ2-1; TRBD2 agrees at 8 bases. Unmatched junction bases numbered 4, after V lost 1 base and J lost 5 bases. The germline gives CDR1 MNHEY, CDR2 SVGAGI. This CDR3 region has 15 residues. The CDR3 loop reads CASSYYGLADNEQFF. Written as DNA, the CDR3 is TGTGCCAGCAGTTACTACGGACTAGCTGACAATGAGCAGTTCTTC.

The chain employs TRBV10-3 and TRBJ2-7; the match to TRBD1 covers 8 bases. J lost 2 bases, V lost 3 bases, and 9 bases had no gene match. CDR3 size: 16 residues. Germline V gives CDR1 ENHRY, CDR2 SYGVKD. The CDR3 reads CAISEGGQATPYEQYF. The CDR3 nucleotides are TGTGCCATCAGTGAAGGGGGACAGGCGACGCCCTACGAGCAGTACTTC.